This TCR beta chain is from a study of blood T cells in healthy people across ages. Study-wide background: Per two T cells, template switching captured roughly one barcoded beta molecule. General study results and limits: Donor CMV status was unknown, possibly confounding expanded clonotype changes.

Next came a second PCR, run for roughly 6 to 11 cycles, which used a sample-barcoded 5' primer along with a J-beta primer mix. Each cDNA molecule was tagged by a template-switch adaptor that had 12 random nucleotides. From the 5' RACE reads, TCRdb called clonotypes with MiXCR, one entry per CDR3 protein. In the table there are around 900,000 distinct CDR3 sequences, roughly half of which are singletons. In the case of this clonotype: The antigen is unknown.

The CDR3 extends over 15 amino acids. Trimming took 3 bases from V and 2 from J, leaving 11 bases between them. The germline V gene has CDR1 MDHEN and CDR2 SYDVKM. Aged roughly 6 to 100, donors were systemically healthy Caucasians from Russia. What was sequenced was blood. The TCR originated in a woman aged 55 to 70 in good health. V gene TRBV28 combines with J gene TRBJ2-1; D gene unclear. This CDR3 is CASSFKDGTYNEQFF. The CDR3 coding sequence is TGTGCCAGCAGTTTCAAGGACGGCACCTACAATGAGCAGTTCTTC.